This is a list of T cell receptor beta chains from one sample in a study of technical replicates of blood from a few donors. TCRdb keeps only in-frame clones here, not all; method: immunoSEQ multiplex PCR. The table has tens of thousands of clones, 91% seen once. Sequencing was performed on T cells isolated from PBMCs. The source is a human donor in good health. Some clones in this sample may be carry-over from other donors' samples. The CDR3 runs from the conserved cysteine through the conserved F or W. A D gene is named only where the DNA matches it firmly. Expanded clones get a size class; other rows say once, few or many, or leave the size out.

j_gene | d_gene | v_gene | abundance | CDR3aa | CDR3nt
TRBJ1-2 | . | TRBV6-1 | . | CASTPAGAEMVGYTF | TGTGCCAGCACCCCCGCGGGGGCGGAGATGGTAGGCTACACCTTC
TRBJ1-1 | TRBD1 | TRBV5-1 | once | CASSPEGQGAIEAFF | TGCGCCAGCAGCCCGGAGGGACAGGGGGCCATTGAAGCTTTCTTT
TRBJ2-1 | TRBD1 | TRBV29-1 | . | CSVPRQGSQFF | TGCAGCGTTCCCAGACAGGGGTCGCAGTTCTTC
TRBJ1-2 | TRBD1 | TRBV25-1 | . | CASRGQGETQPYGYTF | TGTGCCAGCAGGGGACAGGGGGAAACCCAACCTTATGGCTACACCTTC
TRBJ1-1 | . | TRBV7-9 | . | CASSLDRNEAFF | TGTGCCAGCAGCCTTGACAGGAACGAAGCTTTCTTT
TRBJ2-5 | TRBD2 | TRBV7-6 | . | CASSPSSGSQTQYF | TGTGCCAGCAGCCCGAGTAGCGGGAGCCAGACCCAGTACTTC
TRBJ2-3 | . | TRBV5-1 | . | CASSPLTGTDTQYF | TGCGCCAGCAGCCCACTTACAGGCACAGATACGCAGTATTTT
TRBJ2-6 | . | TRBV27 | . | CASSSWRDRSISGANVLTF | TGTGCCAGCAGTTCATGGCGCGACAGGAGTATCTCTGGGGCCAACGTCCTGACTTTC
TRBJ1-1 | . | TRBV5-1 | few | CASSAFYMNTEAFF | TGCGCCAGCAGCGCTTTTTACATGAACACTGAAGCTTTCTTT
TRBJ1-2 | . | TRBV6-5 | few | CASKRTASYGYTF | TGTGCCAGCAAACGGACAGCATCCTATGGCTACACCTTC
TRBJ2-7 | . | TRBV19 | . | CASSITTRYEQYF | TGTGCCAGTAGTATAACGACTCGCTACGAGCAGTACTTC
TRBJ1-2 | TRBD1 | TRBV29-1 | once | CSEGTGDGYTF | TGCAGCGAAGGTACAGGGGATGGCTACACCTTC
TRBJ2-1 | . | TRBV5-1 | . | CASSLLHSSYNEQFF | TGCGCCAGCAGCTTGTTACACAGCTCCTACAATGAGCAGTTCTTC
TRBJ2-3 | TRBD2 | TRBV7-3 | . | CASSSLGGQSGGETDTQYF | TGTGCCAGCAGCTCCCTCGGGGGCCAAAGCGGGGGGGAGACAGATACGCAGTATTTT
TRBJ2-1 | TRBD2 | TRBV9 | . | CASSELGLAGGDEQFF | TGTGCCAGCAGCGAATTAGGACTAGCGGGGGGGGATGAGCAGTTCTTC
TRBJ2-1 | . | TRBV29-1 | . | CSALTLAEPYNEQFF | TGCAGCGCCCTGACCTTAGCGGAACCCTACAATGAGCAGTTCTTC
TRBJ2-5 | TRBD2 | TRBV29-1 | . | CSVESSGARRLETQYF | TGCAGCGTTGAGTCTAGCGGGGCCCGGCGTTTAGAGACCCAGTACTTC
TRBJ1-4 | TRBD1 | TRBV18 | . | CASFRGQGDEKLFF | TGTGCCAGCTTTAGAGGACAGGGAGACGAAAAACTGTTTTTT
TRBJ1-1 | . | TRBV5-8 | once | CASTPRAEAFF | TGTGCCAGCACCCCCAGGGCTGAAGCTTTCTTT
TRBJ2-5 | . | TRBV2 | . | CASRSEETQYF | TGTGCCAGCAGGAGCGAAGAGACCCAGTACTTC
TRBJ2-7 | TRBD1 | TRBV6-5 | . | CASSPPRDSQFQQYF | TGTGCCAGCAGCCCCCCCCGGGACAGCCAGTTTCAGCAGTACTTC
TRBJ1-2 | TRBD1 | TRBV7-8 | . | CASSVPGQGIGYTF | TGTGCCAGCAGCGTCCCGGGACAGGGAATTGGCTACACCTTC
TRBJ2-3 | TRBD2 | TRBV28 | once | CASSVLAGADTQYF | TGTGCCAGCAGTGTACTAGCGGGAGCAGATACGCAGTATTTT
TRBJ2-1 | TRBD1 | TRBV7-9 | . | CASSAGQGYNEQFF | TGTGCCAGCAGCGCGGGACAGGGATACAATGAGCAGTTCTTC
TRBJ1-1 | . | TRBV29-1 | few | CSVVGSNTEAFF | TGCAGCGTTGTAGGGAGTAACACTGAAGCTTTCTTT
TRBJ2-1 | . | TRBV18 | once | CASSPTLTDYNEQFF | TGTGCCAGCTCACCAACTTTAACAGATTACAATGAGCAGTTCTTC
TRBJ2-7 | TRBD2 | TRBV5-1 | . | CASSSGLAGYEQYF | TGCGCCAGCAGCTCGGGACTAGCTGGCTACGAGCAGTACTTC
TRBJ2-7 | TRBD2 | TRBV28 | . | CASSPLVGGGYEQYF | TGTGCCAGCAGCCCTCTGGTGGGGGGGGGCTACGAGCAGTACTTC
TRBJ2-3 | . | TRBV5-1 | . | CASSLNGGGNPDTQYF | TGCGCCAGCAGCTTAAATGGAGGAGGGAACCCAGATACGCAGTATTTT